These T cell receptor beta chains were read from a single sample in a study of cytomegalovirus exposure and HLA in healthy donors. Clones were sequenced by immunoSEQ multiplex PCR, and TCRdb holds only the in-frame ones, with some missing. The sample contains around 190,000 clones, 78% of which appear only once. The specimen was PBMCs. The source of these receptors is a female donor in good health and CMV-seronegative. CDR3s include the opening cysteine and the closing phenylalanine or tryptophan. A clone size is listed for some rows: how often the clone was seen (once, few, many), or a class if it is expanded.

V	J	size	CDR3
TRBV6-5	TRBJ1-1	-	CASSYSQGLNTEAFF
TRBV5-1	TRBJ2-3	once	CASSRGLASTDTQYF
TRBV6-5	TRBJ1-2	-	CASSYFTGTGRGYTF
TRBV7-9	TRBJ1-1	-	CSSSLWSGRGGGAEAFF
TRBV4-3	TRBJ2-2	-	CASSSRGTGELFF
TRBV28	TRBJ1-5	once	CASSHRGVWGGQGAYSNQPQHF
TRBV7-9	TRBJ2-1	-	CASSLVGTGLRDEQFF
TRBV11-3	TRBJ2-7	-	CASSLANSREQYF
TRBV18	TRBJ1-4	-	CASSLSPGTDLEKLFF
TRBV6-1	TRBJ2-7	-	CASSEPGGGTLSYEQYF
TRBV6-6	TRBJ1-2	-	CASSYSSGTKGYTF
TRBV5-1	TRBJ1-3	once	CASSSDPGAGNTIYF
TRBV7-7	TRBJ2-5	-	CASSSSGAARETQYF
TRBV11-2	TRBJ2-6	-	CASSPGQRPSGANVLTF
TRBV25-1	TRBJ2-1	-	CASSAWGVGEQFF
TRBV15	TRBJ1-2	-	CATSRVLGQGNYGYTF
TRBV6-5	TRBJ1-1	-	CASSEYIGGSEAFF
TRBV7-2	TRBJ2-7	-	CASSPEAIEQYF
TRBV7-6	TRBJ1-5	few	CASSLGREGGRRHQPQHF
TRBV19	TRBJ2-7	-	CASSAFQDYEQYF
TRBV7-8	TRBJ2-6	few	CASSLASGWTGGSGANVLTF
TRBV6-4	TRBJ2-3	few	CASSDGPAGGDTQYF
TRBV7-9	TRBJ2-1	-	CASSLRQGTYNEQFF
TRBV28	TRBJ2-3	-	CASSRDWRGATDTQYF
TRBV5-4	TRBJ2-1	-	CASGRSGLSDNEQFF
TRBV19	TRBJ2-7	-	CASSIDGLRPNEQYF
TRBV7-9	TRBJ1-4	-	CASSLVAGGEKLFF
TRBV11-3	TRBJ2-1	-	CASSYSGSKNNEQFF
TRBV6-5	TRBJ2-3	-	CASSYSWGGGDTQYF
TRBV13	TRBJ1-1	-	CASRTGGENTEAFF
TRBV7-9	TRBJ1-1	-	CSSSRDTSLRAEAFF
TRBV11-1	TRBJ2-1	-	CASRTSGGRGEQFF
TRBV11-3	TRBJ2-7	-	CASSSTLRGGPGYEQYF
TRBV10-3	TRBJ2-5	-	CAISESKEAQYF
TRBV5-1	TRBJ2-7	-	CASSWASSYEQYF
TRBV6-5	TRBJ2-5	-	CASSPPGVTETQYF
TRBV7-9	TRBJ2-6	few	CASSLKGAGANVLTF
TRBV18	TRBJ2-2	-	CASSQRQGDTGELFF
TRBV7-9	TRBJ2-3	-	CASSTPGQAHGTQYF
TRBV30	TRBJ2-3	once	CAWRLAGGLNTQYF
TRBV18	TRBJ1-1	-	CASSPPSGGTEAFF
TRBV7-9	TRBJ2-3	-	CASSLGSSGGDTQYF
TRBV28	TRBJ1-2	few	CASSLPGRTEDYTF